This entry concerns a single TCR beta chain. V gave up 0 bases and J gave up 3 bases, with 10 bases separating them. The V gene's germline CDR1 is SGDLS and CDR2 YYNGEE. This CDR3 has 15 amino acids. The data derive from a study of blood T cell repertoires in COVID-19. On the study more broadly: Samples taken during acute and convalescent COVID-19 were collected in the United States, Italy and Spain. The analysed material was cDNA or gDNA that came from T cells, B-cell-depleted T cells, or PBMCs.

In the study's own analysis: Estimates of nucleated cell counts were drawn from the amplification of reference gene primers. Assay: immunoSEQ multiplex PCR; the TCRdb copy retains only in-frame clones and omits some. That table furnishes V, J and clone size, whereas the DNA furnished D and trimming. Of around 240,000 clones listed, about 85% are singletons. The sequence came from a man aged 35 to 55 with acute or convalescent COVID-19. The chain has TRBV9 and TRBJ1-3; no reliable D call. Sequences were obtained from peripheral blood. The chain's CDR3 is CASSVGSQYGNTIYF. The CDR3 DNA reads TGTGCCAGCAGCGTAGGTAGCCAGTATGGAAACACCATATATTTT.